This TCR beta chain was profiled in a study of beta chain features in type 1 diabetes. Study-level findings and limits: Within the patient group, naive, central memory and Treg TCRB repertoires appeared more similar to each other than within healthy donors. A moderate, significant TCRB CDR3 shortening appeared in type 1 diabetes across four CD4+ subsets.

CD45RO/CCR7/CD25/CD127/CD95/CD27 sorting isolated CD4+ naive, central memory, regulatory and stem cell-like memory cells. CDR3 length: 18 amino acids. Germline CDR1 and CDR2: SGHRS and YFSETQ. Trimming shortened V by 1 base and J by 0 bases, and 14 bases separated the two germline ends. In the case of this clone: Its antigen remains unidentified.

Expressed TCRB transcripts were sequenced because the isolated RNA had all been reverse transcribed beforehand. This table comes from immunoSEQ multiplex PCR, and its TCRdb copy is limited to in-frame clones, with some not included. This sample has about 27,000 clones; roughly 56% occur once, and the top ten carry under 1.5%. The receptor's source is a woman between 18 and 30 years old with type 1 diabetes. The chain couples TRBV5-1 to TRBJ2-6; tentative D call: TRBD2 (7 bases). Material: Tregs from blood. The CDR3 nucleotides read TGCGCCAGCAGCTTGCGGGGGGCCGCCAGCTCTGGGGCCAACGTCCTGACTTTC. This codes for CASSLRGAASSGANVLTF.